This TCR beta chain was identified in a study of T cells after posttransplantation cyclophosphamide. Study observations and caveats: Recipient CMV seropositivity and CMV reactivation strongly tracked TRB clonality. Tissue-infiltrating T cells from skin or gut overlapped little with blood T cells. Later post-transplant blood repertoires were often dominated by donor CD8+ memory clones.

TCRdb's table, derived via immunoSEQ multiplex PCR, lists solely in-frame clones and lacks some. The sample carries about 21,000 clones, approximately 98% recorded once. Trimming stripped 5 bases from V and 0 bases from J, with 17 bases between. The germline V gene encodes CDR1 KGHSH and CDR2 LQKENI. The CDR3 length is 16 residues. As concerns this clone: The antigen is undetermined.

This clonotype was obtained from a man aged 40-49 years in good health, CMV-negative, and a related stem cell transplant donor. Sequencing was performed on naive CD8+ T cells sorted from PBMCs. The V and J genes are TRBV18 and TRBJ2-7; D perhaps matches TRBD2 (6 bases). The CDR3 loop is CASSTTEGRSSYEQYF. The CDR3 DNA is TGTGCCAGCTCAACCACGGAGGGAAGGAGCTCCTACGAGCAGTACTTC.